What follows is one TCR beta chain and its context. The antigen remains unidentified. At one of its ends the junction is not consistent with the germline gene, which may arise from a read error. The CDR3 runs 15 residues. The germline gives CDR1 SGHAT, CDR2 FQNNGV. TCR beta libraries were prepared from cDNA with unique molecular identifiers. There were about 0.85 to 11 million T cells, and around 460,000 cDNA molecules came from them. MiXCR was run by TCRdb on the PCR reads, yielding one entry per CDR3 protein. Among roughly 800,000 distinct CDR3 sequences listed, 40% to 55% were seen once. These data come from a study of post-analysis software for immune sequencing data. Overall study: Clinical courses comprised relapsing-remitting, secondary progressive and progressive-relapsing multiple sclerosis. Broader study findings: Higher frequency in patients than in controls was seen for a handful of TRBV segments, with TRBV5-6, TRBV5-1 and TRBV20-1 among them. Multiple sclerosis patients had significantly lower normalized Chao1 diversity than controls. F measure clustering grouped samples strongly by preparation batch.

The sequenced sample consisted of blood. The clonotype originates from a girl aged 10 to 17 with multiple sclerosis. The chain joins TRBV11-2 to TRBJ2-5; TRBD2 agrees at 7 bases. The DNA of the CDR3 is TGTGCCAGCAGCTTAGAAAGTGGCAGGCGGGAGACTCAGTACTTC. Translating it yields CASSLESGRRETQYF.